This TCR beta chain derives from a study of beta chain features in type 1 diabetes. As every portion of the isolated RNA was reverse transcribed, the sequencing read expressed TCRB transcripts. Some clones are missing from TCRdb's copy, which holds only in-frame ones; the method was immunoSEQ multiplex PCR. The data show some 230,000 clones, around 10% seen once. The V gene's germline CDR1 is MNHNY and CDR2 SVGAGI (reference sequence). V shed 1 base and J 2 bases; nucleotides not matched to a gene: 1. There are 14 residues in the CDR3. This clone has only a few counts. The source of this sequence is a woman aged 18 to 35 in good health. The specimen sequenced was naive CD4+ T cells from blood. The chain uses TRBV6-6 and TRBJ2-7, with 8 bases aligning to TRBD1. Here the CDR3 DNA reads TGTGCCAGCAGTTACTTGGACAGGGCCTACGAGCAGTACTTC. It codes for CASSYLDRAYEQYF.